A single sample is the source of the 32 T cell receptor beta chains below, sequenced in a study of blood T cell repertoires in COVID-19. Sequencing was performed with immunoSEQ multiplex PCR; in TCRdb, only in-frame clones are kept and a portion is missing. Of some 300,000 clones detected, around four fifths appear once; the ten largest clones hold 4.1%. The specimen was peripheral blood. The receptor set was obtained from a woman aged 45-65 years with active or convalescent COVID-19.

CDR3 region: CASSHGQGAKSSYNSPLHF. DNA of the CDR3: TGTGCCAGCAGCCATGGACAGGGGGCCAAGAGCTCCTATAATTCACCCCTCCACTTT. The J gene is TRBJ1-6, the V gene TRBV5-6, with TRBD1 identical over 11 bases. Per the germline V gene, CDR1 is SGHDT and CDR2 is YYEEEE. The CDR3 totals 19 residues. With V trimmed by 4 bases and J by 0 bases, 9 bases remained unmatched. Looking up the rest from reference TRBV5-6 and TRBJ1-6 gives the full variable domain: DAGVTQSPTHLIKTRGQQVTLRCSPKSGHDTVSWYQQALGQGPQFIFQYYEEEERQRGNFPDRFSGHQFPNYSSELNVNALLLGDSALYLCASSHGQGAKSSYNSPLHFGNGTRLTVT.

This chain uses TRBV30 with TRBJ1-5, with D perhaps matching TRBD1 (5 bases). This CDR3 is built from 13 residues. V shed 6 bases and J shed 0 bases, with 9 bases lying between them. Germline assignment: CDR1 GTSNPN and CDR2 SVGIG (reference sequence). This CDR3 is CACQGISNQPQHF. The CDR3 DNA reads as TGTGCCTGTCAGGGAATTAGCAATCAGCCCCAGCATTTT.

V is TRBV12-3 or TRBV12-4 and J is TRBJ2-7; maybe TRBD2 (5 bases). V dropped 8 bases and J dropped 2 bases, with 13 bases sitting between them. The CDR3 sequence is 13 residues long. CDR3: CASSGAVPYEQYF. The CDR3, as DNA: TGTGCCAGCTCTGGAGCGGTACCCTACGAGCAGTACTTC.

The V and J genes are TRBV5-4 and TRBJ1-2; D perhaps matches TRBD1 (6 bases). This CDR3 is 13 amino acids long. V gave up 4 bases and J gave up 4 bases, with 11 bases separating them. The V gene's germline CDR1 is SGHNT and CDR2 YYREEE (reference sequence). The CDR3 nucleotides are TGTGCCAGCAGCCTCAGGGGTTCCTATGGCTACACCTTC. Its translation: CASSLRGSYGYTF. Drawing the rest from reference TRBV5-4 and TRBJ1-2, the complete variable domain is ETGVTQSPTHLIKTRGQQVTLRCSSQSGHNTVSWYQQALGQGPQFIFQYYREEENGRGNFPPRFSGLQFPNYSSELNVNALELDDSALYLCASSLRGSYGYTFGSGTRLTVV.

This rearrangement joins TRBV7-8 to TRBJ2-2; the D gene is possibly TRBD1 (5 bases). Germline assignment: CDR1 SGHVS and CDR2 FQNEAQ. The V gene lost 5 bases and the J gene lost 9 bases, with 28 bases spanning the gap. The CDR3 runs 18 residues. This CDR3 is CASSLPRLGALFLRELFF. The CDR3 bases are TGTGCCAGCAGCCTCCCGCGCCTTGGGGCTCTATTCCTCCGGGAGCTGTTTTTT.

This clone appeared a single time. The gene calls are TRBV12-5 and TRBJ2-3; TRBD2 might be the D (6 bases). The CDR3 totals 15 residues. The V end was cut by 6 bases, the J end by 5 bases, with 18 bases between. CDR1 LGHNT and CDR2 FRNRAP come from the germline V gene. As DNA, the CDR3 is TGTGCTAGTGGCGGAAACTCGGGCGGGGTAGATACGCAGTATTTT. Protein product: CASGGNSGGVDTQYF.

V usage is TRBV14 and J usage is TRBJ2-7; D possibly corresponds to TRBD1 (6 bases). The V and J ends lost 4 bases and 6 bases respectively, with 13 bases between them. The CDR3 totals 13 residues. Germline V lookup: CDR1 SGHDN, CDR2 FVKESK. The CDR3 DNA sequence: TGTGCCAGCAGCCCGAGACAGGTCGGCGAGCAGTACTTC. Its translation is CASSPRQVGEQYF.

Written as DNA, the CDR3 is TGTGCCAGCAGCGTAGTCCCGACTGGCTCCTACGAGCAGTACTTC. It yields the protein CASSVVPTGSYEQYF. The V call is TRBV9, the J call TRBJ2-7, with D unresolved. The germline CDR1 and CDR2 sequences are SGDLS and YYNGEE. The CDR3 has 15 amino acids. With 0 bases removed from V and 0 bases from J, the gap between germline ends came to 10 bases. The whole variable domain, remainder taken from reference TRBV9 and TRBJ2-7, is DSGVTQTPKHLITATGQRVTLRCSPRSGDLSVYWYQQSLDQGLQFLIQYYNGEERAKGNILERFSAQQFPDLHSELNLSSLELGDSALYFCASSVVPTGSYEQYFGPGTRLTVT.

The rearrangement joins TRBV19 to TRBJ2-2; tentatively, D is TRBD1 (6 bases). Trimming pared 4 bases from V and 5 bases from J, leaving 14 bases between. The CDR3 sequence is 15 residues long. Looked up from germline, CDR1 is LNHDA and CDR2 is SQIVND (reference sequence). The CDR3, as DNA: TGTGCCAGTAGTACCGGGACATGGGGAACCGGGGAGCTGTTTTTT. It translates to CASSTGTWGTGELFF.

V usage is TRBV5-1 and J usage is TRBJ1-2; TRBD1 agrees at 9 bases. The CDR3 has 14 residues. In germline, CDR1 is SGHRS, CDR2 YFSETQ. Losses at the gene ends were 0 bases for V and 4 bases for J; bases not matched to a gene: 1. DNA of the CDR3: TGCGCCAGCAGCTTGGGGGACAGGGCCTATGGCTACACCTTC. Its translation is CASSLGDRAYGYTF.

This clone was recorded once. The chain has TRBV19 and TRBJ2-1; D is unresolved. The V and J ends lost 4 bases and 0 bases respectively, with 10 bases between them. There are 15 residues in the CDR3. Germline V gene lookup returns CDR1 LNHDA and CDR2 SQIVND (reference sequence). CDR3 nucleotides: TGTGCCAGTAGTAGAGACGGTAGCTCCTACAATGAGCAGTTCTTC. Its translation is CASSRDGSSYNEQFF.

The chain uses TRBV28 and TRBJ2-2, with 7 nucleotides matching TRBD2. Germline CDR1 MDHEN, CDR2 SYDVKM. The CDR3 is 15 residues long. V lost 4 bases, J lost 0 bases, and 2 bases stayed unmatched. In DNA, the CDR3 is TGTGCCAGCAGTTCGGGACTAACGAACACCGGGGAGCTGTTTTTT. Amino acids: CASSSGLTNTGELFF.

In nucleotides, the CDR3 is TGCGCCAGCAGCGTGACTAGCGGGAGCTCCTACGAGCAGTACTTC. Translated: CASSVTSGSSYEQYF. The rearrangement uses TRBV5-1 and TRBJ2-7; the match to TRBD2 covers 12 bases. The junction had 2 bases not matched to a gene; V was cut back by 4 bases and J by 0 bases. The CDR3 is 15 amino acids. Germline loops: CDR1 SGHRS, CDR2 YFSETQ.

The gene calls are TRBV5-4 and TRBJ2-7, with 7 bases aligning to TRBD2. This CDR3 region has 15 residues. Per germline, CDR1 SGHNT and CDR2 YYREEE (reference sequence). V lost 0 bases to trimming and J lost 2 bases; unmatched junction nucleotides: 5. CDR3 sequence reads: CASSLEIAGPYEQYF. The CDR3 DNA reads as TGTGCCAGCAGCTTGGAGATAGCGGGTCCCTACGAGCAGTACTTC.

This clone has a single count. This chain links TRBV23-1 with TRBJ2-2; a possible D gene is TRBD1 (6 bases). TRBV23-1 qualifies as an ORF whose function is uncertain. V was cut by 2 bases and J by 4 bases, with 8 bases left in between. The CDR3 sequence is 14 residues long. CDR3 amino acids: CASSQGQFTGELFF. The CDR3 bases are TGCGCCAGCAGTCAAGGACAGTTCACCGGGGAGCTGTTTTTT.

The chain uses TRBV6-5 and TRBJ2-3; no clear D. This CDR3 comprises 14 residues. In germline, CDR1 is MNHEY, CDR2 SVGAGI. V shed 10 bases and J shed 0 bases, with 14 bases lying between them. This CDR3 is CATHPTISTDTQYF. The DNA for the CDR3 is TGTGCCACCCACCCGACAATCAGCACAGATACGCAGTATTTT.

The chain has TRBV28 and TRBJ1-2; D ambiguous. The germline V gene encodes CDR1 MDHEN and CDR2 SYDVKM. The length of the CDR3 is 13 residues. V lost 5 bases, J lost 7 bases, and 14 bases lay in between. The CDR3 reads CASSPFVASGYTF. For the CDR3, the DNA is TGTGCCAGCAGTCCTTTTGTGGCCTCTGGCTACACCTTC.

This chain links TRBV24-1 with TRBJ2-2; 11 nucleotides match TRBD1. Looked up from germline, CDR1 is KGHDR and CDR2 is SFDVKD. The CDR3 contains 18 residues. The junction had 6 bases not matched to a gene; V was cut back by 0 bases and J by 4 bases. The CDR3 sequence is CATSDLRGQGEVTGELFF. The DNA of the CDR3 is TGTGCCACCAGTGATTTGCGGGGACAGGGGGAAGTCACCGGGGAGCTGTTTTTT.

The V call is TRBV5-6, the J call TRBJ1-1, with 8 nucleotides matching TRBD1. This CDR3 comprises 12 residues. In germline, CDR1 is SGHDT, CDR2 YYEEEE. V was clipped by 4 bases and J by 8 bases; unmatched bases: 4. The CDR3 loop is CASSKTGGEAFF. For the CDR3, the DNA is TGTGCCAGCAGCAAAACAGGGGGGGAAGCTTTCTTT.

The gene calls are TRBV5-1 and TRBJ1-4; 9 nucleotides match TRBD1. Trimming cost V 4 bases and J 10 bases; bases outside gene matches: 11. Germline loops: CDR1 SGHRS, CDR2 YFSETQ. The CDR3 is 15 residues long. The CDR3 region is CASSAGDRDSRKLFF. Written as DNA, the CDR3 is TGCGCCAGCAGCGCGGGGGACAGGGACAGCAGAAAACTGTTTTTT.

V is TRBV24-1 and J is TRBJ2-1, with D maybe TRBD1 (5 bases). The CDR3 loop spans 13 amino acids. From germline, CDR1 is KGHDR and CDR2 SFDVKD. The ends were cut back, 3 bases at V and 3 bases at J, with 5 bases in the middle. CDR3 sequence: CATSDRGYNEQFF. CDR3 DNA: TGTGCCACCAGTGATAGGGGCTACAATGAGCAGTTCTTC.

This clone was counted a single time. The chain recombines TRBV2 with TRBJ1-5; 11 bases align to TRBD1. The V and J ends lost 6 bases and 6 bases, in that order; junction bases with no gene match: 7. The V gene's germline CDR1 is SNHLY and CDR2 FYNNEI. The CDR3 is made up of 15 amino acids. The CDR3 loop reads CASSAGTGGSQPQHF. The DNA of the CDR3 is TGTGCCAGCAGCGCCGGGACAGGGGGTAGTCAGCCCCAGCATTTT.

This clone was picked up one time. The chain has TRBV18 and TRBJ1-4; D is possibly TRBD1 (5 bases). This CDR3 has 15 amino acids. Trimming took 1 base from V and 6 from J, leaving 12 bases between them. CDR1 and CDR2 (germline): KGHSH, LQKENI. The CDR3 region is CASSPLAGEYEKLFF. In DNA form, the CDR3 reads TGTGCCAGCTCACCACTTGCGGGGGAGTATGAAAAACTGTTTTTT.

The chain employs TRBV6-5 and TRBJ1-3; no definite D call. The V end was cut by 8 bases, the J end by 0 bases, with 8 bases between. Per germline, CDR1 MNHEY and CDR2 SVGAGI. The CDR3 runs 13 residues. CDR3: CASGGSSGNTIYF. Here the CDR3 DNA reads TGTGCCAGCGGCGGGTCCTCTGGAAACACCATATATTTT.

The chain is built from TRBV9 and TRBJ2-1, with 11 bases lining up with TRBD2. CDR3 length equals 15 residues. V was pared by 2 bases and J by 7 bases, with 5 bases of the junction left unmatched. The germline gives CDR1 SGDLS, CDR2 YYNGEE. CDR3 bases: TGTGCCAGCAGCGTCCTAGCGGGAGGTCCGAATGAGCAGTTCTTC. This sequence encodes CASSVLAGGPNEQFF. The whole variable domain, remainder taken from reference TRBV9 and TRBJ2-1, is DSGVTQTPKHLITATGQRVTLRCSPRSGDLSVYWYQQSLDQGLQFLIQYYNGEERAKGNILERFSAQQFPDLHSELNLSSLELGDSALYFCASSVLAGGPNEQFFGPGTRLTVL.

This sequence joins TRBV7-9 and TRBJ2-1, with a weak D call TRBD2 (5 bases). This CDR3 contains 13 residues. V was trimmed by 7 bases and J by 6 bases, leaving 13 bases between them. Germline V gene data show CDR1 as SEHNR and CDR2 as FQNEAQ (reference sequence). The CDR3 protein is CASTTEGPNEQFF. The CDR3 nucleotides are TGTGCCAGCACCACTGAGGGTCCCAATGAGCAGTTCTTC.

A word on this clone: Within the sample, other DNA sequences also encode this same CDR3. This chain uses TRBV5-1 with TRBJ1-4; 8 bases match TRBD1. V lost 2 bases to trimming and J lost 4 bases; unmatched junction nucleotides: 1. The CDR3 covers 14 residues. Germline V gives CDR1 SGHRS, CDR2 YFSETQ. In DNA form, the CDR3 reads TGCGCCAGCAGCTTAGGACAGGGTAATGAAAAACTGTTTTTT. It yields the protein CASSLGQGNEKLFF.

The chain links TRBV3-1 (or the pseudogene TRBV3-2) to TRBJ2-1; weak D call: TRBD2 (5 bases). The germline V and J ends were trimmed by 3 bases and 8 bases, with 20 bases remaining between them. The CDR3 sequence is 16 residues long. The germline CDR1 and CDR2 sequences are LGHDT and YNNKEL (reference sequence). Here the CDR3 reads CASSHRGTNLRDEQFF. The CDR3 DNA follows: TGTGCCAGCAGCCATCGAGGCACTAATTTGCGGGATGAGCAGTTCTTC.

The chain has TRBV11-2 and TRBJ1-4; D might be TRBD1 (5 bases). The CDR3 is made up of 14 amino acids. V was trimmed by 5 bases and J by 8 bases, leaving 15 bases between them. Germline V gives CDR1 SGHAT, CDR2 FQNNGV. The CDR3 reads CASSLGGGREKLFF. The DNA for the CDR3 is TGTGCCAGCAGCCTTGGGGGAGGACGGGAAAAACTGTTTTTT.

This chain links TRBV12-5 with TRBJ2-1; 16 bases align to TRBD2. V trimming: 2 bases; J trimming: 6 bases; junction bases outside the gene matches: 10. Looked up from germline, CDR1 is LGHNT and CDR2 is FRNRAP. The length of the CDR3 is 19 residues. This CDR3 reads CASGLRPGTSGRAVNEQFF. The DNA for the CDR3 is TGTGCTAGTGGTTTGCGCCCGGGGACTAGCGGGAGGGCCGTCAATGAGCAGTTCTTC. Full variable domain (outside the CDR3, taken from reference TRBV12-5 and TRBJ2-1): DARVTQTPRHKVTEMGQEVTMRCQPILGHNTVFWYRQTMMQGLELLAYFRNRAPLDDSGMPKDRFSAEMPDATLATLKIQPSEPRDSAVYFCASGLRPGTSGRAVNEQFFGPGTRLTVL.

This clone was picked up one time. The chain recombines TRBV4-1 with TRBJ1-3, with 7 bases that match TRBD1. V gave up 1 base and J gave up 4 bases; unmatched junction bases: 4. The V gene's germline CDR1 is MGHRA and CDR2 YSYEKL. This CDR3 region has 15 residues. The CDR3 here is CASSQAPQGGNTIYF. CDR3 nucleotides: TGCGCCAGCAGCCAAGCACCACAGGGGGGAAACACCATATATTTT.

V is TRBV6-6 and J is TRBJ2-1, with 14 bases matching TRBD2. In germline, CDR1 is MNHNY, CDR2 SVGAGI (reference sequence). The trim removed 5 bases at V and 6 bases at J, leaving 6 bases unmatched. The CDR3 is made up of 16 amino acids. The DNA of the CDR3 is TGTGCCAGCAGTCGAACCGGGACTAGCGGGAGCAATGAGCAGTTCTTC. Translating it yields CASSRTGTSGSNEQFF.